This TCR beta chain appears in the sequencing data of a study of T cell changes during pregnancy in multiple sclerosis. CDR3 length equals 13 residues. Germline V CDR1 and CDR2: KGHSH, LQKENI. Trimming removed 4 bases from V and 9 bases from J, with 15 bases in between. Data came from immunoSEQ multiplex PCR; TCRdb stores just in-frame clones and leaves some out. The repertoire holds tens of thousands of clones, with around 93% as singletons. The sample was peripheral blood, taken after pregnancy. J is TRBJ2-5 and V is TRBV18; D possibly corresponds to TRBD2 (6 bases). This TCR came from a female donor with multiple sclerosis, enrolled in a pregnancy study. CDR3 residues: CASSLDPGEAQYF. The CDR3 coding sequence is TGTGCCAGCTCACTGGACCCGGGGGAGGCCCAGTACTTC.